The sequence of this TCR beta chain was determined in a study of long-term antiretroviral therapy in people with HIV. A word on this clone: Antigen unknown.

General study findings and limits: Adherence to ART, viral resistance and therapy changes lacked any data.

Assay version v3.0 of immunoSEQ was used, and it was run at survey level. Data came from immunoSEQ multiplex PCR; TCRdb stores just in-frame clones and leaves some out. The sample contains just over 15,000 clones, roughly 83% of which appear only once. Specimen: unsorted PBMCs, collected just before starting antiretroviral therapy. This sequence originates from a middle-aged man with HIV.

CDR3 nucleotide sequence: TGTGCCAGCTCGCCAATGGGGGCATCCACTGAAGCTTTCTTT. Translation gives CASSPMGASTEAFF. The J gene is TRBJ1-1, the V gene TRBV18; possibly TRBD1 for D (6 bases). The germline V gene has CDR1 KGHSH and CDR2 LQKENI. This CDR3 has 14 residues. The ends were cut back, 6 bases at V and 4 bases at J, with 15 bases in the middle. The full variable domain, in which reference TRBV18 and TRBJ1-1 provide the parts outside the CDR3, is NAGVMQNPRHLVRRRGQEARLRCSPMKGHSHVYWYRQLPEEGLKFMVYLQKENIIDESGMPKERFSAEFPKEGPSILRIQQVVRGDSAAYFCASSPMGASTEAFFGQGTRLTVV.